The 31 T cell receptor beta chains reported below all come from one sample, sequenced in a study of T cell changes during pregnancy in multiple sclerosis (dated by TCRdb to the late 2010s). To prepare the library, the immunoSEQ multiplex PCR assay was applied. The clones in this table, taken by TCRdb from immuneACCESS, are in-frame only. Not every clone is retained; where verified, under half of the shortfall comes from an unresolved V gene, and the cause of the rest is unknown. This sample has 85,000 to 130,000 clones in its table, and just under 95% of those were observed once. The ten largest make up around 1.5% of the sample. The sequenced sample was peripheral blood, obtained after pregnancy. These TCRs come from a female donor with multiple sclerosis, enrolled in a pregnancy study.

The rearrangement joins TRBV6-1 to TRBJ2-7; the D gene is possibly TRBD1 (6 bases). This CDR3 region has 14 residues. The V gene's germline CDR1 is MNHNS and CDR2 SASEGT. V was cut by 5 bases and J by 3 bases, with 14 bases left in between. CDR3 sequence: CASSTGPFDYEQYF. In nucleotides, the CDR3 is TGTGCCAGCAGTACAGGGCCCTTTGACTACGAGCAGTACTTC.

The chain carries TRBV15 and TRBJ1-1; tentative D call: TRBD1 (6 bases). Germline V gene sequence: CDR1 LNHNV, CDR2 YYDKDF (reference sequence). This CDR3 comprises 13 residues. Trimming left V 6 bases short and J 4 bases short, with 12 bases between. The CDR3 reads CATRDQGLTEAFF. The CDR3, as DNA: TGTGCCACCAGGGACCAGGGGCTCACTGAAGCTTTCTTT.

This sequence joins TRBV18 and TRBJ2-5; the match to TRBD2 covers 12 bases. The CDR3 is made up of 17 amino acids. Losses at the gene ends were 3 bases for V and 5 bases for J; bases not matched to a gene: 10. Germline values: CDR1 KGHSH, CDR2 LQKENI. CDR3: CASSPRLAGVVVETQYF. DNA of the CDR3: TGTGCCAGCTCACCTAGACTAGCGGGGGTTGTGGTGGAGACCCAGTACTTC.

The gene calls are TRBV4-1 and TRBJ1-2; D call uncertain. There are 16 residues in the CDR3. The germline V gene has CDR1 MGHRA and CDR2 YSYEKL. V was cut by 0 bases and J by 0 bases, with 11 bases left in between. CDR3 protein: CASSQDRVIANYGYTF. CDR3 in DNA: TGCGCCAGCAGCCAAGATCGGGTCATAGCTAACTATGGCTACACCTTC.

V is TRBV7-2 and J is TRBJ1-5; D remains unclear. The V gene lost 5 bases and the J gene lost 0 bases, with 5 bases spanning the gap. The CDR3 runs to 13 residues. Germline V CDR1 and CDR2: SGHTA, FQGNSA. Written as DNA, the CDR3 is TGTGCCAGCAGCGCGAGTAGCAATCAGCCCCAGCATTTT. Translating gives CASSASSNQPQHF.

The chain combines TRBV29-1 with TRBJ2-6; D remains unclear. The CDR3 extends over 14 amino acids. Trimming pared 3 bases from V and 0 bases from J, leaving 6 bases between. Germline lookup yields CDR1 SQVTM and CDR2 ANQGSEA. The CDR3 nucleotides are TGCAGCGTTGATGAGGTCTCTGGGGCCAACGTCCTGACTTTC. Amino acid sequence: CSVDEVSGANVLTF.

The chain uses TRBV7-2 and TRBJ2-3; TRBD2 is a possible D gene (7 bases). Per germline, CDR1 SGHTA and CDR2 FQGNSA. The CDR3 runs 17 residues. Trimming took 5 bases from V and 4 from J, leaving 22 bases between them. As DNA, the CDR3 is TGTGCCAGCAGCATGATCCTCGGCGGGGGCGGGGCAGATACGCAGTATTTT. This codes for CASSMILGGGGADTQYF.

Written as DNA, the CDR3 is TGCAGCGTTGGGACAGGGGGAACCGGGGAGCTGTTTTTT. It translates to CSVGTGGTGELFF. The genes are TRBV29-1 and TRBJ2-2, with 10 nucleotides matching TRBD1. CDR3 length: 13 residues. Germline V lookup: CDR1 SQVTM, CDR2 ANQGSEA. V shed 4 bases and J 5 bases; nucleotides not matched to a gene: 1.

This chain joins TRBV30 and TRBJ2-2, with 8 nucleotides matching TRBD1. Germline CDR1 reads GTSNPN; CDR2 reads SVGIG (reference sequence). Unmatched junction bases numbered 9, after V lost 3 bases and J lost 6 bases. The CDR3 is 15 amino acids. CDR3 region: CAWSLRQGAPGELFF. CDR3 nucleotide sequence: TGTGCCTGGAGCCTCCGGCAGGGGGCCCCCGGGGAGCTGTTTTTT.

V usage is TRBV7-2 and J usage is TRBJ2-7, with TRBD2 matching over 8 bases. This CDR3 is 13 amino acids long. V lost 3 bases, J lost 7 bases, and 5 bases stayed unmatched. Germline V lookup: CDR1 SGHTA, CDR2 FQGNSA. As DNA, the CDR3 is TGTGCCAGCAGCTTCGATCGACTAGCGGAGCAGTACTTC. Its translation is CASSFDRLAEQYF.

This chain uses TRBV28 with TRBJ1-1; D unclear. CDR3 length: 14 amino acids. The germline V gene has CDR1 MDHEN and CDR2 SYDVKM. The V gene lost 10 bases and the J gene lost 2 bases, with 17 bases spanning the gap. DNA of the CDR3: TGTGCCACACTCAAACCCCATTCTAACACTGAAGCTTTCTTT. Protein product: CATLKPHSNTEAFF. Full variable domain (remainder filled in from reference TRBV28 and TRBJ1-1): DVKVTQSSRYLVKRTGEKVFLECVQDMDHENMFWYRQDPGLGLRLIYFSYDVKMKEKGDIPEGYSVSREKKERFSLILESASTNQTSMYLCATLKPHSNTEAFFGQGTRLTVV.

This rearrangement joins TRBV6-1 to TRBJ1-2; TRBD1 agrees at 10 bases. Germline CDR1 reads MNHNS; CDR2 reads SASEGT. The CDR3 spans 12 residues. The trim removed 4 bases at V and 7 bases at J, leaving 0 bases unmatched. As DNA, the CDR3 is TGTGCCAGCAGTGGGGACAGGGGTGGCTACACCTTC. Its protein product is CASSGDRGGYTF.

The chain combines TRBV18 with TRBJ2-3; TRBD2 agrees at 8 bases. This CDR3 is built from 15 residues. Germline lookup yields CDR1 KGHSH and CDR2 LQKENI. With V trimmed by 2 bases and J by 1 base, 2 bases remained unmatched. DNA of the CDR3: TGTGCCAGCTCACCAACTAGCGGTGGCACAGATACGCAGTATTTT. Translating it yields CASSPTSGGTDTQYF.

The chain uses TRBV30 and TRBJ2-1, with 14 positions matching TRBD2. This CDR3 spans 16 amino acids. Losses at the gene ends were 3 bases for V and 4 bases for J; bases not matched to a gene: 5. Germline values: CDR1 GTSNPN, CDR2 SVGIG (reference sequence). The CDR3 reads CAWSGLAGGRYNEQFF. For the CDR3, the DNA is TGTGCCTGGAGCGGACTAGCGGGGGGCCGGTACAATGAGCAGTTCTTC. The full variable domain, completed using reference TRBV30 and TRBJ2-1, is SQTIHQWPATLVQPVGSPLSLECTVEGTSNPNLYWYRQAAGRGLQLLFYSVGIGQISSEVPQNLSASRPQDRQFILSSKKLLLSDSGFYLCAWSGLAGGRYNEQFFGPGTRLTVL.

The J gene is TRBJ2-2, the V gene TRBV5-6; D is possibly TRBD2 (7 bases). V lost 4 bases to trimming and J lost 4 bases, with 17 bases between them. The CDR3 runs to 16 residues. Germline loops: CDR1 SGHDT, CDR2 YYEEEE. CDR3 loop: CASSRLGGPSTGELFF. CDR3 in DNA: TGTGCCAGCAGCCGTTTGGGGGGGCCGAGCACCGGGGAGCTGTTTTTT.

This chain's CDR3 is CASSPGRRGDEKLFF. The CDR3 region has the DNA TGCGCCAGCAGCCCGGGGCGCAGGGGAGATGAAAAACTGTTTTTT. V usage is TRBV5-1 and J usage is TRBJ1-4, with D perhaps TRBD1 (6 bases). The CDR3 sequence is 15 residues long. V was clipped by 4 bases and J by 6 bases, with 16 bases between them. CDR1 SGHRS and CDR2 YFSETQ come from the germline V gene. Full variable domain (rest looked up from reference TRBV5-1 and TRBJ1-4): KAGVTQTPRYLIKTRGQQVTLSCSPISGHRSVSWYQQTPGQGLQFLFEYFSETQRNKGNFPGRFSGRQFSNSRSEMNVSTLELGDSALYLCASSPGRRGDEKLFFGSGTQLSVL.

The chain recombines TRBV30 with TRBJ2-5; 7 positions agree with TRBD2. V lost 3 bases to trimming and J lost 2 bases; unmatched junction nucleotides: 3. The germline gives CDR1 GTSNPN, CDR2 SVGIG (reference sequence). There are 13 residues in the CDR3. The CDR3 sequence: CAWRWGGQETQYF. The CDR3 DNA follows: TGTGCCTGGAGGTGGGGGGGACAAGAGACCCAGTACTTC.

The chain has TRBV7-2 and TRBJ2-7; 9 bases match TRBD1. V shed 3 bases, J shed 3 bases, and the junction held 3 bases outside the gene matches. Germline V gene data show CDR1 as SGHTA and CDR2 as FQGNSA. The CDR3 sequence is 14 residues long. CDR3 amino acids: CASSLGTGNYEQYF. The DNA of the CDR3 is TGTGCCAGCAGCTTGGGGACAGGGAACTACGAGCAGTACTTC.

The chain has TRBV7-2 and TRBJ2-3; TRBD1 aligns across 11 bases. The CDR3 has 15 amino acids. Germline values: CDR1 SGHTA, CDR2 FQGNSA. Losses at the gene ends were 6 bases for V and 3 bases for J; bases not matched to a gene: 5. In DNA form, the CDR3 reads TGTGCCAGCAGTCGGGACAGGGGGAGAACAGATACGCAGTATTTT. Its translation: CASSRDRGRTDTQYF.

The chain is built from TRBV9 and TRBJ2-1, with TRBD2 matching over 10 bases. The V segment lost 1 base and the J segment 3 bases; nucleotides outside the gene matches: 4. Germline V lookup: CDR1 SGDLS, CDR2 YYNGEE. This CDR3 region has 16 residues. The CDR3 spells CASSVTSGTSYNEQFF. CDR3 nucleotides: TGTGCCAGCAGCGTAACTAGCGGGACAAGCTACAATGAGCAGTTCTTC. Full variable domain (rest looked up from reference TRBV9 and TRBJ2-1): DSGVTQTPKHLITATGQRVTLRCSPRSGDLSVYWYQQSLDQGLQFLIQYYNGEERAKGNILERFSAQQFPDLHSELNLSSLELGDSALYFCASSVTSGTSYNEQFFGPGTRLTVL.

The chain combines TRBV6-1 with TRBJ1-2; no reliable D call. The CDR3 is 14 amino acids. CDR1 MNHNS and CDR2 SASEGT come from the germline V gene. V was shortened by 3 bases and J by 7 bases, with 15 bases between the two germline ends. CDR3 DNA sequence: TGTGCCAGCAGTGATCTGTTGGGTAACAGTGGCTACACCTTC. This translates into CASSDLLGNSGYTF.

The chain uses TRBV2 and TRBJ1-1; D gene uncertain. Germline CDR1 is SNHLY and CDR2 is FYNNEI. The CDR3 sequence is 14 residues long. V lost 7 bases and J 1 base, leaving 13 bases between the germline ends. CDR3: CASTFSPGNTEAFF. The CDR3 coding sequence is TGTGCCAGCACGTTCAGTCCGGGGAACACTGAAGCTTTCTTT. Based on the CDR3 plus reference TRBV2 and TRBJ1-1, the full variable domain is EPEVTQTPSHQVTQMGQEVILRCVPISNHLYFYWYRQILGQKVEFLVSFYNNEISEKSEIFDDQFSVERPDGSNFTLKIRSTKLEDSAMYFCASTFSPGNTEAFFGQGTRLTVV.

The gene calls are TRBV7-8 and TRBJ2-1; TRBD2 agrees at 7 bases. From germline, CDR1 is SGHVS and CDR2 FQNEAQ. Losses at the gene ends were 5 bases for V and 2 bases for J; bases not matched to a gene: 12. CDR3 length: 17 amino acids. The CDR3 region is CASSGGRGRGAYNEQFF. In nucleotides, the CDR3 is TGTGCCAGCAGCGGAGGACGGGGCCGGGGGGCCTACAATGAGCAGTTCTTC.

The chain is built from TRBV5-5 and TRBJ1-1; tentatively, D is TRBD1 (5 bases). Germline loops: CDR1 SGHKS, CDR2 YYEKEE (reference sequence). Trimming pared 0 bases from V and 5 bases from J, leaving 8 bases between. This CDR3 is 13 amino acids long. CDR3 in amino acids: CASSLEGRTEAFF. As DNA, the CDR3 is TGTGCCAGCAGCTTGGAGGGGCGGACTGAAGCTTTCTTT.

The gene calls are TRBV5-6 and TRBJ1-2; 7 bases agree with TRBD1. Losses at the gene ends were 4 bases for V and 7 bases for J; bases not matched to a gene: 13. The CDR3 length is 15 residues. CDR1 SGHDT and CDR2 YYEEEE come from the germline V gene. CDR3 amino acids: CASSAFRDSLFGYTF. The DNA of the CDR3 is TGTGCCAGCAGCGCCTTCCGGGACAGCCTTTTTGGCTACACCTTC.

The V call is TRBV12-5, the J call TRBJ2-1; weak D call: TRBD2 (5 bases). The ends were cut back, 1 base at V and 6 bases at J, with 13 bases in the middle. The CDR3 runs to 15 residues. CDR1 LGHNT and CDR2 FRNRAP come from the germline V gene. DNA for the CDR3: TGTGCTAGTGGTTTGGGAGGGCTTAACCCCAATGAGCAGTTCTTC. Its protein is CASGLGGLNPNEQFF.

This sequence joins TRBV13 and TRBJ2-7, with 7 bases fitting TRBD1. V lost 5 bases to trimming and J lost 4 bases; unmatched junction nucleotides: 8. Germline V gene sequence: CDR1 PRHDT, CDR2 FYEKMQ (reference sequence). The CDR3 length is 14 residues. CDR3 residues: CASSPGTDFYEQYF. The CDR3, as DNA: TGTGCCAGCAGCCCCGGGACAGACTTTTACGAGCAGTACTTC.

V gene TRBV6-6 combines with J gene TRBJ2-7; 12 bases are a match to TRBD2. J lost 6 bases, V lost 5 bases, and 5 bases had no gene match. Germline assignment: CDR1 MNHNY and CDR2 SVGAGI (reference sequence). There are 14 residues in the CDR3. CDR3 nucleotide sequence: TGTGCCAGCAGTCTAGCGGGAGGGGTACGCGAGCAGTACTTC. Amino acid sequence: CASSLAGGVREQYF.

The chain couples TRBV10-2 to TRBJ1-2; weak D call: TRBD1 (5 bases). CDR1 is WSHSY, CDR2 SAAADI, per germline. The CDR3 totals 11 residues. The V end was cut by 10 bases, the J end by 11 bases, with 17 bases between. The CDR3, as DNA: TGCGCCACCTCCGGGACGGAGGGGTACACCTTC. Encoded protein: CATSGTEGYTF.

The rearrangement uses TRBV25-1 and TRBJ1-2; maybe TRBD1 (5 bases). Germline lookup yields CDR1 MGHDK and CDR2 SYGVNS. V gave up 3 bases and J gave up 8 bases, with 10 bases separating them. CDR3 length: 12 amino acids. The CDR3 region is CASSDPGPGYTF. CDR3 bases: TGTGCCAGCAGTGACCCAGGGCCCGGCTACACCTTC.

The chain uses TRBV7-9 and TRBJ1-3; D is uncertain. The CDR3 has 15 amino acids. V was clipped by 6 bases and J by 2 bases, with 14 bases between them. From germline, CDR1 is SEHNR and CDR2 FQNEAQ (reference sequence). CDR3 sequence (DNA): TGTGCCAGCAGTTACCCGAGTGCCACTGGAAACACCATATATTTT. Translation gives CASSYPSATGNTIYF.